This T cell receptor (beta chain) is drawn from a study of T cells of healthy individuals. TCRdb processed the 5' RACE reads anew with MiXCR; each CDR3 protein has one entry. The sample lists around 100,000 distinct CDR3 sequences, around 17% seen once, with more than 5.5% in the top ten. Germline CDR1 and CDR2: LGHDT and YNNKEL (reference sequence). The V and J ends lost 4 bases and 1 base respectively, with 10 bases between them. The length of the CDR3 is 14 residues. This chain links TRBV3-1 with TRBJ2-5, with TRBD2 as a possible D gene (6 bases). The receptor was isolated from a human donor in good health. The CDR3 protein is CASSLSGRQETQYF. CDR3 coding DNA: TGTGCCAGCAGCCTAAGCGGGCGCCAAGAGACCCAGTACTTC.